These 29 T cell receptor beta chains were sequenced from one sample in a study of blood T cells in healthy people across ages. A J-beta primer mix and a sample-barcoded 5' primer were used in a second PCR of about 7 to 12 cycles. One entry per CDR3 protein results from TCRdb running MiXCR on the 5' RACE reads. This table holds roughly 2 million distinct CDR3 sequences, about 50% found once. Material for sequencing was blood. The receptors come from a woman between 35 and 50 years old in good health.

The genes are TRBV9 and TRBJ2-1; D is uncertain. Trimming left V 1 base short and J 2 bases short, with 13 bases between. The CDR3 has 16 amino acids. CDR1 and CDR2 from the germline V gene are SGDLS and YYNGEE. In DNA form, the CDR3 reads TGTGCCAGCAGCGTATCGGTCAGAGAGACCTACAATGAGCAGTTCTTC. This encodes CASSVSVRETYNEQFF.

For the CDR3, the DNA is TGTGCCAGCAGCCAAGGGACAGGGGCAGGGGAAGAGACCCAGTACTTC. It translates to CASSQGTGAGEETQYF. The chain links TRBV7-2 to TRBJ2-5, with 10 bases matching TRBD1. The CDR3 length is 16 residues. Germline V CDR1 and CDR2: SGHTA, FQGNSA. V shed 5 bases, J shed 3 bases, and the junction held 9 bases outside the gene matches.

The chain employs TRBV27 and TRBJ1-2; TRBD1 agrees at 9 bases. The junction had 5 bases not matched to a gene; V was cut back by 5 bases and J by 4 bases. Germline values: CDR1 MNHEY, CDR2 SMNVEV (reference sequence). The CDR3 contains 14 residues. CDR3 bases: TGTGCCAGCAGTCCCTCACAGGGGGCCTATGGCTACACCTTC. Translated, it gives CASSPSQGAYGYTF.

The genes are TRBV5-6 and TRBJ2-4; 7 nucleotides align to TRBD1. The end of the DNA fits TRBJ2-7 better, so the J call may be wrong. This CDR3 contains 14 residues. Germline CDR1 is SGHDT and CDR2 is YYEEEE. CDR3 amino acids: CASNPTGTVAEQYF. As DNA, the CDR3 is TGTGCCAGCAACCCGACAGGGACGGTCGCCGAGCAGTACTTC.

This clonotype has a handful of counts. This chain links TRBV6-5 with TRBJ2-5; D assignment may be TRBD1 or TRBD2 (6 bases each). The J call is uncertain, as TRBJ2-7 better fits the DNA end. This CDR3 region has 16 residues. Germline CDR1 is MNHEY and CDR2 is SVGAGI. The CDR3 here is CAIRALTGREGGEQYF. DNA of the CDR3: TGTGCCATCAGGGCTCTAACAGGGCGGGAAGGTGGCGAGCAGTACTTC.

CDR3 protein: CASSGEGLAGGYTF. The CDR3 coding sequence is TGTGCCAGCAGCGGGGAGGGCTTAGCGGGTGGCTACACCTTC. The V gene is TRBV4-2, the J gene TRBJ1-2; no reliable D call. Trimming stripped 5 bases from V and 7 bases from J, with 17 bases between. This CDR3 comprises 14 residues. Per the germline V gene, CDR1 is LGHNA and CDR2 is YNFKEQ.

J is TRBJ1-2 and V is TRBV4-3; 7 positions agree with TRBD1. Germline lookup yields CDR1 LGHNA and CDR2 YSLEER. V lost 4 bases to trimming and J lost 2 bases; unmatched junction nucleotides: 13. CDR3 length equals 17 residues. The chain's CDR3 is CASSRLVTGSNNYGYTF. Written as DNA, the CDR3 is TGCGCCAGCAGCCGGCTCGTGACAGGGTCCAACAACTATGGCTACACCTTC.

The genes are TRBV29-1 and TRBJ2-2; maybe TRBD1 (7 bases). Germline CDR1 SQVTM, CDR2 ANQGSEA. The CDR3 has 15 amino acids. V was trimmed by 4 bases and J by 5 bases, leaving 17 bases between them. The CDR3 reads CSVGGWRGLTGELFF. The CDR3 region has the DNA TGCAGCGTTGGAGGTTGGAGGGGGCTGACCGGGGAGCTGTTTTTT.

The J gene is TRBJ2-3, the V gene TRBV28, with D tentatively TRBD1 or TRBD2 (5 bases each). This CDR3 has 15 amino acids. Germline lookup yields CDR1 MDHEN and CDR2 SYDVKM. The germline V and J ends were trimmed by 3 bases and 1 base, with 11 bases remaining between them. CDR3 residues: CASSFKTGRTDTQYF. The CDR3 bases are TGTGCCAGCAGTTTCAAGACGGGACGCACAGATACGCAGTATTTT.

This sequence joins TRBV4-1 and TRBJ2-5; TRBD2 aligns across 10 bases. The V gene end was trimmed by 0 bases and the J gene end by 2 bases; junction bases not matched to a gene: 12. The V gene's germline CDR1 is MGHRA and CDR2 YSYEKL. This CDR3 is 19 amino acids long. The CDR3 sequence: CASSQDFGRASGGQETQYF. The CDR3 nucleotides are TGCGCCAGCAGCCAAGATTTTGGAAGGGCTAGCGGGGGACAAGAGACCCAGTACTTC.

The chain carries TRBV3-1 and TRBJ2-5; D is undetermined. With 2 bases removed from V and 1 base from J, the gap between germline ends came to 5 bases. CDR3 size: 13 residues. The germline V gene encodes CDR1 LGHDT and CDR2 YNNKEL (reference sequence). The CDR3 DNA reads TGTGCCAGCAGCCAAAACAGCCAAGAGACCCAGTACTTC. Encoded protein: CASSQNSQETQYF.

This clonotype was detected a few times. This chain links TRBV24-1 with TRBJ2-1; 8 nucleotides line up with TRBD1. The ends lost 8 bases at V and 4 bases at J; junction bases unmatched: 6. From germline, CDR1 is KGHDR and CDR2 SFDVKD. This CDR3 has 14 residues. The CDR3 DNA follows: TGTGCCACCACATCCCGGGACAGGTACAATGAGCAGTTCTTC. Translating it yields CATTSRDRYNEQFF.

This clonotype was seen a few times. The J gene is TRBJ2-5, the V gene TRBV29-1; D unresolved. V was shortened by 6 bases and J by 4 bases, with 9 bases between the two germline ends. Per germline, CDR1 SQVTM and CDR2 ANQGSEA. There are 11 residues in the CDR3. Here the CDR3 DNA reads TGCAGCGTAACGGGTCGAGAGACCCAGTACTTC. It encodes CSVTGRETQYF.

The rearrangement joins TRBV4-1 to TRBJ2-1, with 8 bases that match TRBD2. This CDR3 contains 16 residues. Per the germline V gene, CDR1 is MGHRA and CDR2 is YSYEKL. The V segment lost 3 bases and the J segment 10 bases; nucleotides outside the gene matches: 14. The CDR3 sequence is CASSQLRGGVGWEQFF. The CDR3 coding sequence is TGCGCCAGCAGCCAGCTACGGGGGGGGGTTGGTTGGGAGCAGTTCTTC.

This clonotype was recorded a few times. The chain is built from TRBV5-1 and TRBJ2-1; D may be TRBD2 (5 bases). Germline V gives CDR1 SGHRS, CDR2 YFSETQ. The CDR3 totals 15 residues. V lost 0 bases and J 9 bases, leaving 16 bases between the germline ends. DNA for the CDR3: TGCGCCAGCAGCTTGGTCCCCCTCGGAGAGGGTGAGCAGTTCTTC. It encodes CASSLVPLGEGEQFF. Using reference TRBV5-1 and TRBJ2-1 for the parts outside the CDR3, the full variable domain is KAGVTQTPRYLIKTRGQQVTLSCSPISGHRSVSWYQQTPGQGLQFLFEYFSETQRNKGNFPGRFSGRQFSNSRSEMNVSTLELGDSALYLCASSLVPLGEGEQFFGPGTRLTVL.

This clonotype was counted once. This sequence joins TRBV21-1 and TRBJ2-3; the table's D call, TRBD1, was not checked against the DNA. TRBV21-1 is a recognized pseudogene. This CDR3 spans 15 amino acids. The CDR3 nucleotides are TGTGCCAGCAGCAAAGTGAGGGGTTGTACAGATACGCAGTATTTT. Translation: CASSKVRGCTDTQYF.

V gene TRBV5-1 combines with J gene TRBJ2-3, with a weak D call TRBD1 (6 bases). V lost 4 bases, J lost 3 bases, and 21 bases lay in between. The CDR3 runs 17 residues. Germline V gene lookup returns CDR1 SGHRS and CDR2 YFSETQ. Here the CDR3 reads CASSPPRGSVETDTQYF. In nucleotides, the CDR3 is TGCGCCAGCAGCCCCCCCAGGGGTAGCGTAGAGACAGATACGCAGTATTTT. The full variable domain, rest sourced from reference TRBV5-1 and TRBJ2-3, is KAGVTQTPRYLIKTRGQQVTLSCSPISGHRSVSWYQQTPGQGLQFLFEYFSETQRNKGNFPGRFSGRQFSNSRSEMNVSTLELGDSALYLCASSPPRGSVETDTQYFGPGTRLTVL.

The chain is built from TRBV12-3 or TRBV12-4 and TRBJ2-2; D ambiguous. CDR3 length: 13 amino acids. The V end lost 4 bases, the J end lost 5 bases, and 8 bases lay between the germline ends. The CDR3 DNA reads TGTGCCAGCAGTTCATCCGGGACCGGGGAGCTGTTTTTT. This codes for CASSSSGTGELFF.

On this clonotype: A read error may explain this, as a much larger clone is one base away. The chain recombines TRBV6-2 or TRBV6-3 with TRBJ2-7; the match to TRBD1 covers 9 bases. V shed 11 bases and J 4 bases; nucleotides not matched to a gene: 15. The germline CDR1 and CDR2 sequences are MNHEY and SVGEGT. The CDR3 length is 15 residues. CDR3 DNA: TGTGCCCGCAAAACAGGGGGCAAAGAGCGATACGAGCAGTACTTC. Encoded protein: CARKTGGKERYEQYF.

J is TRBJ2-5 and V is TRBV20-1, with TRBD2 identical over 7 bases. V was clipped by 3 bases and J by 5 bases; unmatched bases: 9. This CDR3 is built from 14 residues. Germline CDR1 is DFQATT and CDR2 is SNEGSKA (reference sequence). The CDR3 reads CSARAPPSGETQYF. CDR3 sequence (DNA): TGCAGTGCTAGGGCCCCCCCTAGCGGCGAGACCCAGTACTTC.

The chain combines TRBV27 with TRBJ2-7; D may match TRBD1 or TRBD2 (5 bases each). The V end was cut by 11 bases, the J end by 5 bases, with 25 bases between. The CDR3 spans 15 residues. Germline values: CDR1 MNHEY, CDR2 SMNVEV (reference sequence). CDR3 loop: CASALGDGALDEQYF. CDR3 bases: TGTGCCTCCGCCCTTGGGGACGGGGCTTTAGACGAGCAGTACTTC.

V gene TRBV28 combines with J gene TRBJ2-3; 9 nucleotides align to TRBD2. Per germline, CDR1 MDHEN and CDR2 SYDVKM. The CDR3 spans 15 residues. Unmatched junction bases numbered 7, after V lost 6 bases and J lost 3 bases. The CDR3, as DNA: TGTGCCAGCAGCGTACCGGGACTAGCTACAGATACGCAGTATTTT. Translation: CASSVPGLATDTQYF. Together with reference TRBV28 and TRBJ2-3, the CDR3 gives the full variable domain: DVKVTQSSRYLVKRTGEKVFLECVQDMDHENMFWYRQDPGLGLRLIYFSYDVKMKEKGDIPEGYSVSREKKERFSLILESASTNQTSMYLCASSVPGLATDTQYFGPGTRLTVL.

The J gene is TRBJ2-3, the V gene TRBV20-1; D gene uncertain. This CDR3 is 13 amino acids long. CDR1 is DFQATT and CDR2 is SNEGSKA in the germline V gene (reference sequence). The ends were cut back, 1 base at V and 4 bases at J, with 9 bases in the middle. As DNA, the CDR3 is TGCAGTGCTAGAGGGGGAAGCCCAGATACGCAGTATTTT. Translated, it gives CSARGGSPDTQYF.

This clonotype was seen a single time. The J gene is TRBJ2-5, the V gene TRBV24-1; D ambiguous. V was pared by 5 bases and J by 1 base, with 7 bases between. The CDR3 is made up of 13 amino acids. Looked up from germline, CDR1 is KGHDR and CDR2 is SFDVKD. The chain's CDR3 is CATSAAGQETQYF. CDR3 nucleotide sequence: TGTGCCACCAGTGCGGCAGGCCAAGAGACCCAGTACTTC.

This clonotype has just one count. This rearrangement joins TRBV4-3 to TRBJ2-1; TRBD2 agrees at 9 bases. The junction had 11 bases not matched to a gene; V was cut back by 1 base and J by 7 bases. Per germline, CDR1 LGHNA and CDR2 YSLEER. This CDR3 comprises 17 residues. The CDR3 bases are TGCGCCAGCAGCCAAGCTCCTGGGGGCGGGGGGGCGAATGAGCAGTTCTTC. It encodes CASSQAPGGGGANEQFF.

The CDR3 bases are TGTGCCAGCAGTTTAGCAGGGGCCGCCGCTGAAGCTTTCTTT. Amino acids: CASSLAGAAAEAFF. This chain uses TRBV12-3 or TRBV12-4 with TRBJ1-1; possibly TRBD1 for D (5 bases). CDR3 length: 14 amino acids. The V and J ends lost 0 bases and 6 bases respectively, with 11 bases between them.

This chain links TRBV6-2 or TRBV6-3 with TRBJ2-7; 10 bases align to TRBD2. The DNA end is more similar to TRBJ2-5, so the J call may be wrong. The length of the CDR3 is 14 residues. Germline values: CDR1 MNHEY, CDR2 SVGEGT. The DNA for the CDR3 is TGTGCCAGCACGGAGCGGGGGGGCGTTGAGACCCAGTACTTC. This codes for CASTERGGVETQYF.

This chain's CDR3 is CASRNSHGYTF. The CDR3 DNA sequence: TGTGCCAGCAGGAACAGTCATGGCTACACCTTC. V and J are TRBV27 and TRBJ1-2; D ambiguous. The CDR3 spans 11 residues. Germline lookup yields CDR1 MNHEY and CDR2 SMNVEV (reference sequence). Trimming pared 6 bases from V and 6 bases from J, leaving 8 bases between.

This chain uses TRBV4-3 with TRBJ1-5; TRBD1 might be the D (6 bases). CDR1 LGHNA and CDR2 YSLEER come from the germline V gene. Trimming left V 3 bases short and J 7 bases short, with 19 bases between. This CDR3 has 16 residues. The chain's CDR3 is CASSQGLGGPTQPQHF. The CDR3 DNA is TGCGCCAGCAGCCAGGGTTTGGGGGGCCCAACCCAGCCCCAGCATTTT.